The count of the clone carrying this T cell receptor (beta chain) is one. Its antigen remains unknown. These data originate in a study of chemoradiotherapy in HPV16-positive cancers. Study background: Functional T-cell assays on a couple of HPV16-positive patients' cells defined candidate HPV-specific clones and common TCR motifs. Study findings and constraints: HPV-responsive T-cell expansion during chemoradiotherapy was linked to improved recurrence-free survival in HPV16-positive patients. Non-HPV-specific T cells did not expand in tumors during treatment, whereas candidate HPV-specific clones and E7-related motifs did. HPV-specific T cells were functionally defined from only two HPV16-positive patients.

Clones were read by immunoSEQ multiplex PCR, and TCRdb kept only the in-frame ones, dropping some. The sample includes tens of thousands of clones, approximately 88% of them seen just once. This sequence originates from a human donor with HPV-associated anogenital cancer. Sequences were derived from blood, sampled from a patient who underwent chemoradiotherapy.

Here the CDR3 reads CASRLKQGVGYGYTF. Written as DNA, the CDR3 is TGTGCCAGCAGGCTTAAACAGGGGGTAGGATATGGCTACACCTTC. The genes are TRBV6-5 and TRBJ1-2, with TRBD1 matching over 8 bases. Looked up from germline, CDR1 is MNHEY and CDR2 is SVGAGI. This CDR3 is 15 amino acids long. V lost 6 bases, J lost 5 bases, and 11 bases stayed unmatched.